This TCR beta chain comes out of a study of cytomegalovirus exposure and HLA in healthy donors. Primers included in the PCR were 60 Vbeta and 13 Jbeta primers. This table comes from immunoSEQ multiplex PCR, and its TCRdb copy is limited to in-frame clones, with some not included. Counted here are 150,000 to 200,000 clones, roughly 86% occurring once; the ten biggest clones make up about 3%. The sequenced sample consisted of PBMCs. This receptor was obtained from a man aged 35 to 55 in good health and CMV-seropositive.

This CDR3 reads CAWSEWASREKLFF. The CDR3 DNA reads TGTGCCTGGAGTGAATGGGCCTCAAGGGAAAAACTGTTTTTT. The chain carries TRBV30 and TRBJ1-4; D ambiguous. CDR3 length: 14 amino acids. The V end was cut by 1 base, the J end by 8 bases, with 14 bases between. Looked up from germline, CDR1 is GTSNPN and CDR2 is SVGIG (reference sequence).